The 4 T cell receptor beta chains below were found in one sample sequenced in a study of T cell repertoires in cytomegalovirus infection. TCRdb ran MiXCR on the reads and lists one entry per CDR3 protein. The sample consists of about 700,000 distinct CDR3 sequences, about 33% of them appearing once. Which antigens these TCRs recognize remains unknown. The sample here was cultured PBMCs, taken from culture after CMV antigen stimulation. The receptors come from a human donor in good health (CMV status not recorded). Some clones in this sample may be carry-over from other donors' samples.

V and J are TRBV6-2 or TRBV6-3 and TRBJ1-1, with D perhaps matching TRBD1 (6 bases). With 7 bases removed from V and 1 base from J, the gap between germline ends came to 16 bases. The V gene's germline CDR1 is MNHEY and CDR2 SVGEGT. The CDR3 loop spans 15 amino acids. The CDR3 region is CASTSARGRNTEAFF. The CDR3 coding sequence is TGTGCCAGCACCTCGGCGAGGGGGAGGAACACTGAAGCTTTCTTT.

The chain employs TRBV6-1 and TRBJ2-7; 11 bases fit TRBD2. The CDR3 is 14 amino acids. With V trimmed by 6 bases and J by 2 bases, 3 bases remained unmatched. Germline V gives CDR1 MNHNS, CDR2 SASEGT. The CDR3 DNA follows: TGTGCCAGCAGGACTAGCGGGACAGCCTACGAGCAGTACTTC. Encoded protein: CASRTSGTAYEQYF.

This sequence joins TRBV6-5 and TRBJ1-1; unclear D gene. This CDR3 has 15 amino acids. V lost 2 bases to trimming and J lost 4 bases, with 14 bases between them. In germline, CDR1 is MNHEY, CDR2 SVGAGI. The CDR3 region is CASSYRLGVSTEAFF. The CDR3 DNA sequence: TGTGCCAGCAGTTACCGATTAGGCGTCAGCACTGAAGCTTTCTTT.

This clonotype has only a few counts. V gene TRBV12-3 or TRBV12-4 combines with J gene TRBJ1-1; no clear D. This CDR3 contains 13 residues. The V end lost 8 bases, the J end lost 2 bases, and 12 bases lay between the germline ends. Here the CDR3 reads CASGWSLNTEAFF. Here the CDR3 DNA reads TGTGCCAGCGGGTGGTCCCTCAACACTGAAGCTTTCTTT.